This entry lists 5 T cell receptor beta chains sequenced from one sample in a study of T-cell reconstitution after alpha-beta-depleted transplantation in children. Unique molecular identifiers featured in how the TCRbeta library was prepared. TCRdb re-called the PCR reads through MiXCR, storing one row per CDR3 protein. The table lists 500,000 to 750,000 distinct CDR3 sequences, 13% of them singletons. The material sequenced was PBMCs, mostly from graft donor cells, taken 360 days after TCRalphabeta/CD19-depleted stem cell transplant. The receptors derive from a male patient between 5 and 17 years old who had a stem cell transplant for acute myeloid leukemia, so the T cells may come from the graft donor.

This clonotype was counted at least ten times. This chain links TRBV12-3 or TRBV12-4 with TRBJ1-5; 7 bases match TRBD1. This CDR3 is built from 13 residues. V lost 7 bases to trimming and J lost 5 bases; unmatched junction nucleotides: 5. In DNA form, the CDR3 reads TGTGCCAGCACCGCGCAGGGGGATCAGCCCCAGCATTTT. Translating gives CASTAQGDQPQHF.

This chain links TRBV7-6 with TRBJ2-7, with TRBD2 as a possible D gene (6 bases). Deletions cut 2 bases from V and 7 bases from J, with 18 bases between. The length of the CDR3 is 15 residues. Germline CDR1 SGHVS, CDR2 FNYEAQ. The CDR3 loop reads CASSLYEKAGHEQYF. For the CDR3, the DNA is TGTGCCAGCAGCTTATATGAAAAGGCGGGGCATGAGCAGTACTTC. Based on the CDR3 plus reference TRBV7-6 and TRBJ2-7, the full variable domain is GAGVSQSPRYKVTKRGQDVALRCDPISGHVSLYWYRQALGQGPEFLTYFNYEAQQDKSGLPNDRFSAERPEGSISTLTIQRTEQRDSAMYRCASSLYEKAGHEQYFGPGTRLTVT.

This clonotype was counted a few times. The chain combines TRBV11-2 with TRBJ2-2; D tentatively fits TRBD1 or TRBD2 (5 bases each). V was clipped by 3 bases and J by 4 bases, with 9 bases between them. The germline V gene encodes CDR1 SGHAT and CDR2 FQNNGV. CDR3 length: 14 amino acids. CDR3 region: CASSFGGGTGELFF. The CDR3 nucleotides are TGTGCCAGCAGCTTCGGTGGGGGCACCGGGGAGCTGTTTTTT.

The chain recombines TRBV7-2 with TRBJ2-7; the D call may be TRBD1 or TRBD2 (5 bases each). CDR1 is SGHTA, CDR2 FQGNSA, per germline. Between the trimmed V and J ends, which lost 4 bases and 3 bases, there was a span of 7 bases. The CDR3 runs 12 residues. The CDR3 DNA is TGTGCCAGCAGCTCGAGGGGCTACGAGCAGTACTTC. This codes for CASSSRGYEQYF.

This clonotype was counted only a few times. The V call is TRBV28, the J call TRBJ1-2; D is unclear. CDR1 is MDHEN and CDR2 is SYDVKM in the germline V gene. V was shortened by 3 bases and J by 6 bases, with 11 bases between the two germline ends. The CDR3 covers 13 residues. This CDR3 reads CASSFRGINGYTF. The DNA of the CDR3 is TGTGCCAGCAGTTTTCGAGGGATCAATGGCTACACCTTC.